The 17 T cell receptor beta chains below all came from one sample that was sequenced in a study of naive and memory T cell subsets. Whole-study results and caveats: Naive repertoires, especially CD8, held a few larger clonotypes, possibly memory cells re-expressing CD45RA.

The beta constant-region primer was an equimolar mix of two oligonucleotides covering TRBC1 and TRBC2. Nested alpha and beta constant-region primers with the SP2 primer drove four PCR rounds on ligated cDNA. TCRdb recomputed calls from the UMI-ligation and nested PCR reads with MiXCR, one row per CDR3 protein. The repertoire includes approximately 150,000 distinct CDR3 sequences, about 20% of them detected once, and around 0.11% sits in the top ten. Which antigens these TCRs recognize remains unknown. The sequenced sample was naive CD4+ T cells from blood. Receptors originate from a human donor in good health.

This chain uses TRBV12-3 or TRBV12-4 with TRBJ2-1, with 7 bases fitting TRBD1. Germline trimming cut 5 bases from V and 1 base from J; bases unmatched to any gene: 5. This CDR3 contains 15 residues. CDR3 region: CASSAGTASYNEQFF. DNA for the CDR3: TGTGCCAGCAGTGCCGGGACAGCGTCCTACAATGAGCAGTTCTTC.

This clonotype was recorded a few times. The chain employs TRBV3-1 and TRBJ2-1, with a weak D call TRBD2 (7 bases). Trimming shortened V by 1 base and J by 2 bases, and 18 bases separated the two germline ends. Germline CDR1 is LGHDT and CDR2 is YNNKEL (reference sequence). There are 18 residues in the CDR3. CDR3 sequence (DNA): TGTGCCAGCAGCCAAGTCGGCCGGGGGCTAGCGGCCTACAATGAGCAGTTCTTC. Translated, it gives CASSQVGRGLAAYNEQFF.

This clonotype was seen ten or more times. The V gene is TRBV12-3 or TRBV12-4, the J gene TRBJ2-7; D is perhaps TRBD1 (6 bases). Trimming took off 6 bases at V and 3 bases at J, with 12 bases between the two ends. The CDR3 contains 13 residues. In DNA, the CDR3 is TGTGCCAGCAGGGCAGGGGTCGGCTACGAGCAGTACTTC. It is translated as CASRAGVGYEQYF.

This clonotype has just a few counts. V usage is TRBV28 and J usage is TRBJ1-1, with TRBD1 as a possible D gene (5 bases). The CDR3 runs to 15 residues. The V end was cut by 4 bases, the J end by 5 bases, with 17 bases between. From germline, CDR1 is MDHEN and CDR2 SYDVKM. The CDR3 region has the DNA TGTGCCAGCAGTTCTCCCGGGACCATTACTACTGAAGCTTTCTTT. The encoded protein is CASSSPGTITTEAFF.

This clonotype showed up many times. This sequence joins TRBV10-3 and TRBJ2-3; D gene uncertain. The CDR3 extends over 11 amino acids. From germline, CDR1 is ENHRY and CDR2 SYGVKD. Trimming took off 5 bases at V and 6 bases at J, with 6 bases between the two ends. The CDR3 DNA follows: TGTGCCATCAGTCCCCGGGATACGCAGTATTTT. This sequence encodes CAISPRDTQYF.

The V and J genes are TRBV6-5 and TRBJ2-1; no definite D call. This CDR3 has 14 amino acids. Germline V gene data show CDR1 as MNHEY and CDR2 as SVGAGI. V was clipped by 8 bases and J by 0 bases, with 11 bases between them. DNA of the CDR3: TGTGCCAGCCTTCTTTTAAGCTCCTACAATGAGCAGTTCTTC. Protein sequence: CASLLLSSYNEQFF.

This clonotype was seen repeatedly, ten times or more. This chain joins TRBV14 and TRBJ2-2; D ambiguous. CDR1 and CDR2 (germline): SGHDN, FVKESK. The CDR3 has 17 amino acids. Trimming stripped 5 bases from V and 4 bases from J, with 20 bases between. The CDR3 sequence: CASSDQTEYRSTGELFF. CDR3 in DNA: TGTGCCAGCAGCGACCAAACGGAGTACAGAAGCACCGGGGAGCTGTTTTTT. Full variable domain (rest looked up from reference TRBV14 and TRBJ2-2): EAGVTQFPSHSVIEKGQTVTLRCDPISGHDNLYWYRRVMGKEIKFLLHFVKESKQDESGMPNNRFLAERTGGTYSTLKVQPAELEDSGVYFCASSDQTEYRSTGELFFGEGSRLTVL.

This clonotype showed up just once. The chain employs TRBV6-5 and TRBJ2-1, with a weak D call TRBD2 (6 bases). This CDR3 has 16 residues. Germline V gene data show CDR1 as MNHEY and CDR2 as SVGAGI. V was pared by 7 bases and J by 1 base, with 17 bases between. CDR3 residues: CASKEGSGSSYNEQFF. The CDR3 region has the DNA TGTGCCAGCAAGGAGGGTTCCGGTTCTTCCTACAATGAGCAGTTCTTC.

This clonotype was observed a handful of times. The V gene is TRBV20-1, the J gene TRBJ2-1; 9 positions agree with TRBD2. The ends lost 2 bases at V and 0 bases at J; junction bases unmatched: 8. CDR1 is DFQATT and CDR2 is SNEGSKA in the germline V gene (reference sequence). The CDR3 length is 17 residues. The CDR3 DNA sequence: TGCAGTGCTAGAAGGCTAGCGGGAACGAGCTCCTACAATGAGCAGTTCTTC. This gives the protein CSARRLAGTSSYNEQFF.

As to this clonotype: A read error may produce the germline difference seen at one junction end. The chain couples TRBV11-2 to TRBJ2-7, with unresolved D. This CDR3 has 15 residues. Looked up from germline, CDR1 is SGHAT and CDR2 is FQNNGV. The CDR3 sequence is CACSLGPQVSTEQYF. The DNA of the CDR3 is TGTGCCTGCAGCTTAGGCCCCCAGGTTTCCACCGAGCAGTACTTC.

This clonotype occurred once. A much larger clone sits a single nucleotide away, making a read error possible. This rearrangement joins TRBV28 to TRBJ2-5, with 9 bases identical to TRBD1. The germline V gene encodes CDR1 MDHEN and CDR2 SYDVKM. This CDR3 is 15 amino acids long. CDR3 in amino acids: CPSSGDRGRQETQYF. DNA of the CDR3: TGTCCCAGCAGCGGCGACAGGGGGAGGCAAGAGACCCAGTACTTC.

This chain links TRBV29-1 with TRBJ1-1, with a possible D match to TRBD1 (6 bases). The V and J ends lost 4 bases and 4 bases respectively, with 16 bases between them. Germline V gives CDR1 SQVTM, CDR2 ANQGSEA. The CDR3 is made up of 14 amino acids. Written as DNA, the CDR3 is TGCAGCGTTGTAAGTAAGGGGGGCCGCACTGAAGCTTTCTTT. This sequence encodes CSVVSKGGRTEAFF.

This clonotype was recorded a few times. V is TRBV12-3 or TRBV12-4 and J is TRBJ2-2; the match to TRBD2 covers 16 bases. V shed 1 base and J 6 bases; nucleotides not matched to a gene: 2. CDR3 length: 17 residues. The CDR3 DNA follows: TGTGCCAGCAGTTTAGGGGGACTAGCGGGAGGGCCCGGGGAGCTGTTTTTT. Encoded protein: CASSLGGLAGGPGELFF.

This clonotype was seen a few times. V gene TRBV19 combines with J gene TRBJ2-4; D gene uncertain. V lost 2 bases to trimming and J lost 6 bases, with 5 bases between them. From germline, CDR1 is LNHDA and CDR2 SQIVND (reference sequence). The CDR3 has 12 amino acids. The DNA of the CDR3 is TGTGCCAGTAGTATATTCCCAAACATTCAGTACTTC. Translating it yields CASSIFPNIQYF.

This clonotype was seen a handful of times. The chain recombines TRBV15 with TRBJ1-5, with unresolved D. The V end was cut by 0 bases, the J end by 9 bases, with 6 bases between. The CDR3 spans 12 residues. Germline values: CDR1 LNHNV, CDR2 YYDKDF (reference sequence). The CDR3 is CATSRDSRPQHF. In DNA form, the CDR3 reads TGTGCCACCAGCAGAGATTCTCGGCCCCAGCATTTT.

A remark on this clonotype: At one end, the junction sequence differs from germline, possibly due to a read error. The CDR3 nucleotides are TGTGCCAGCAGCTCCGGGACAGGGGTGGACACTCAAGCTTTCTTT. Its translation: CASSSGTGVDTQAFF. The chain has TRBV7-9 and TRBJ1-1, with 10 bases fitting TRBD1. The CDR3 has 15 amino acids. CDR1 and CDR2 (germline): SEHNR, FQNEAQ (reference sequence).

This chain uses TRBV12-3 or TRBV12-4 with TRBJ1-1; no firm D call. CDR3 length: 14 residues. Trimming stripped 5 bases from V and 3 bases from J, with 13 bases between. In nucleotides, the CDR3 is TGTGCCAGCAGTCCTCGGGCAGGCGACACTGAAGCTTTCTTT. Its protein product is CASSPRAGDTEAFF.